A selection of T cell receptor beta chains follows, all from one sample in a study of graft-versus-host responses after intestinal transplantation. These receptors have no known antigen. Assay used: immunoSEQ multiplex PCR; TCRdb lists only in-frame clones, some missing. Altogether about 110,000 clones are present, roughly nine tenths being singletons, with the ten largest covering approximately 0.25%. The sequencing used unstimulated CD4+ T cells sorted from spleen or lymph node cells, collected before transplant. The receptors shown here come from a human donor who was the organ donor for an intestinal transplant. Each CDR3 is given with its conserved first and last residue. D genes are given only for firm matches. Not every row has a clone size; where given, it reads once, few, many or a size class.

clone_size | d_call | j_call | v_call | cdr3_aa | cdr3_nt
. | TRBD2 | TRBJ2-3 | TRBV6-7 | CASSYSQYPGLAGGVRNTQYF | TGTGCCAGCAGTTACTCACAATATCCGGGACTAGCGGGAGGGGTGAGAAATACGCAGTATTTT
. | . | TRBJ2-1 | TRBV13 | CASSLDRWGEHNEQFF | TGTGCCAGCAGCTTAGACAGGTGGGGAGAGCATAATGAGCAGTTCTTC
. | . | TRBJ2-7 | TRBV6-1 | CASSNEDGYEQYF | TGTGCCAGCAGTAATGAGGACGGCTACGAGCAGTACTTC
. | TRBD2 | TRBJ2-7 | TRBV9 | CASSPGAGVGEQYF | TGTGCCAGCAGTCCCGGGGCGGGAGTGGGCGAGCAGTACTTC
. | . | TRBJ2-1 | TRBV6-6 | CASHRGGSYNEQFF | TGTGCCAGCCACCGGGGTGGCTCCTACAATGAGCAGTTCTTC
. | . | TRBJ2-7 | TRBV7-6 | CASSLAPGLTYEQYF | TGTGCCAGCAGCTTAGCGCCTGGCCTCACCTACGAGCAGTACTTC
. | . | TRBJ2-3 | TRBV7-8 | CASSPTTDTQYF | TGTGCCAGCAGCCCCACCACAGATACGCAGTATTTT
. | . | TRBJ2-5 | TRBV5-1 | CASRPYREEGAVQYF | TGCGCCAGCCGCCCATACAGGGAGGAAGGTGCGGTGCAGTACTTC
. | TRBD2 | TRBJ2-2 | TRBV7-2 | CASSLEPGLAVTGELFF | TGTGCCAGCAGCTTAGAACCGGGACTAGCGGTCACCGGGGAGCTGTTTTTT
. | . | TRBJ1-1 | TRBV5-1 | CASSLAHGRNTEAFF | TGCGCCAGCAGCTTGGCGCACGGGAGGAACACTGAAGCTTTCTTT
. | TRBD1 | TRBJ2-7 | TRBV7-7 | CASSPDRGHEQYF | TGTGCTAGCAGCCCGGACAGGGGGCACGAGCAGTACTTC
. | . | TRBJ1-5 | TRBV2 | CASRETGSNQPQHF | TGTGCCAGCAGGGAGACAGGTAGCAATCAGCCCCAGCATTTT
. | . | TRBJ2-2 | TRBV5-1 | CASRGNTGELFF | TGCGCCAGCAGGGGCAACACCGGGGAGCTGTTTTTT
once | . | TRBJ1-3 | TRBV19 | CASRRSSGNTIYF | TGTGCCAGTAGAAGGAGCTCTGGAAACACCATATATTTT
. | TRBD2 | TRBJ2-2 | TRBV11-2 | CASSRIAGGHGELFF | TGTGCCAGCAGCCGCATAGCGGGAGGCCACGGGGAGCTGTTTTTT